This T cell receptor (beta chain) is drawn from a study of cytomegalovirus exposure and HLA in healthy donors. The PCR contained 60 Vbeta and 13 Jbeta primers. The protocol was immunoSEQ multiplex PCR, while the TCRdb copy is restricted to in-frame clones and leaves out a portion. This listing includes roughly 120,000 clones. Study-level results: Most TCR sequences were seen very rarely across donors, but some public TCRs occurred in many. Follow-up analysis later connected one missense variant in DCLRE1C with trimming of TCR beta V- and J-genes. Reports state that TCR beta sequences accurately predicted most subjects' HLA-A and HLA-B alleles.

J gave up 8 bases and V 2 bases, and 11 bases lay outside the gene matches. The CDR3 runs 16 residues. Germline values: CDR1 SNHLY, CDR2 FYNNEI. In the case of this clone: Its antigen is not identified.

This chain links TRBV2 with TRBJ1-2; 10 bases agree with TRBD1. Sequencing input: PBMCs. The TCR sequence derives from a man younger than 35 in good health and CMV-seronegative. The CDR3 bases are TGTGCCAGCAGTGAATTCCCGGGACAGGGGCGCGGAGGCTACACCTTC. Protein product: CASSEFPGQGRGGYTF.